This T cell receptor beta chain was observed in a study of T cells in Graves' hyperthyroidism and ophthalmopathy. TCR beta CDR3 sequences were amplified from RNA transcripts. The HTBI primer set was used in a first-round RT-PCR of the TCR CDR3. One entry per CDR3 protein results from TCRdb running MiXCR on the multiplex PCR reads. The sample has around 520,000 distinct CDR3 sequences; around 22% are singletons. The CDR3 covers 15 residues. With V trimmed by 8 bases and J by 0 bases, 10 bases remained unmatched. This clonotype was seen a handful of times. This clonotype originated in a woman younger than 45 with Graves' ophthalmopathy. This rearrangement joins TRBV12-3 or TRBV12-4 to TRBJ2-7; 7 nucleotides align to TRBD2. The sequenced material came from blood. The CDR3: CASSVGDYSSYEQYF. DNA of the CDR3: TGTGCCAGCTCAGTAGGGGACTACAGCTCCTACGAGCAGTACTTC.